The next 32 T cell receptor beta chains were all read from a single sample in a study of tumor and adjacent non-tumor tissue in lung cancer. The library came from three nested PCR rounds adapted from ARM-PCR protocols. TCRdb re-called the multiplex PCR reads through MiXCR, storing one row per CDR3 protein. The sample lists 70,000 to 90,000 distinct CDR3 sequences, 77% occurring once. This sample's RNA came from whole unsorted tissue. The sequenced material came from lung tumor tissue. The source is a woman between 50 and 59 years old with non-small cell lung cancer.

A single count supports this clonotype. The conserved phenylalanine or tryptophan is not found at the CDR3 terminus, so this likely reflects a read error. This sequence joins TRBV20-1 and TRBJ2-2, with 11 bases aligning to TRBD2. Looked up from germline, CDR1 is DFQATT and CDR2 is SNEGSKA (reference sequence). The CDR3 covers 16 residues. In nucleotides, the CDR3 is TGCAGTGCTCTGGATTTACTAGCGGGAGACACCGGAGAGCTGTTTTAT. Amino acids: CSALDLLAGDTGELFY.

Within the sample, this clonotype is medium-sized. The rearrangement joins TRBV4-2 to TRBJ1-6, with 7 bases aligning to TRBD1. Germline lookup yields CDR1 LGHNA and CDR2 YNFKEQ. This CDR3 is 15 amino acids long. V trimming: 7 bases; J trimming: 5 bases; junction bases outside the gene matches: 8. The CDR3 coding sequence is TGTGCCAGCAAACCACGACAGGGAGATAATTCACCCCTCCACTTT. It translates to CASKPRQGDNSPLHF.

This clonotype occurred a few times. A much larger clone lies one base from this, so it may be a read error. The rearrangement links TRBV20-1 to TRBJ2-3, with D maybe TRBD1 (5 bases). This CDR3 contains 13 residues. In germline, CDR1 is DFQATT, CDR2 SNEGSKA (reference sequence). V lost 6 bases to trimming and J lost 5 bases, with 15 bases between them. The CDR3 reads CSANGAFIDTQYF. CDR3 in DNA: TGCAGTGCCAATGGGGCTTTCATAGATACGCAGTATTTT.

Concerning this clonotype: With a much larger clone just one base away, this may be a read error. V is TRBV5-1 and J is TRBJ2-7; 13 bases are shared with TRBD2. Per the germline V gene, CDR1 is SGHRS and CDR2 is YFSETQ. This CDR3 spans 18 amino acids. The CDR3 here is CASSRNFTSGRASYKQYF. Written as DNA, the CDR3 is TGCGCCAGCAGCCGGAATTTTACTAGCGGGAGGGCTTCCTACAAGCAGTACTTC.

With regard to this clonotype: This could be a read error, since a much larger clone is one nucleotide away. V and J are TRBV20-1 and TRBJ2-3, with 8 bases lining up with TRBD2. In germline, CDR1 is DFQATT, CDR2 SNEGSKA (reference sequence). CDR3 length equals 11 residues. The ends lost 6 bases at V and 5 bases at J; junction bases unmatched: 1. The CDR3 DNA follows: TGCAGTGCGCTAGCGGGAGATACGCAGTATTTT. It yields the protein CSALAGDTQYF.

This clonotype has ten or more counts. The chain employs TRBV6-6 and TRBJ1-5; tentative D call: TRBD1 (5 bases). The CDR3 contains 17 residues. Looked up from germline, CDR1 is MNHNY and CDR2 is SVGAGI (reference sequence). Deletions cut 0 bases from V and 11 bases from J, with 23 bases between. The CDR3 DNA reads as TGTGCCAGCAGTTACTCGCTGAGGGGTGGAAAGGGTTTGACCCAGCATTTT. The encoded protein is CASSYSLRGGKGLTQHF.

Worth noting for this clonotype: The junction and the germline gene differ at one end; a read error may be behind it. The chain uses TRBV13 and TRBJ2-7; possible D gene TRBD2, 6 bases. Germline CDR1 and CDR2: PRHDT and FYEKMQ (reference sequence). The CDR3 loop spans 13 amino acids. CDR3 nucleotide sequence: TGTGCCAGCAGAGGGGCGGGATCCTACAAGCAGTACTTC. Amino acid sequence: CASRGAGSYKQYF.

A word on this clonotype: The junction differs from germline at one of its ends, possibly a read error. V usage is TRBV6-2 or TRBV6-3 and J usage is TRBJ2-7; weak D call: TRBD1 (10 bases). This CDR3 contains 20 residues. Germline CDR1 is MNHEY and CDR2 is SVGEGT. CDR3: CASSHPIGTGELAGSYVQYF. The CDR3 nucleotides read TGTGCCAGCAGTCACCCGATCGGGACAGGGGAGCTAGCGGGATCCTACGTGCAGTACTTC.

Comments on this clonotype: At one of its ends the junction is not consistent with the germline gene, which may arise from a read error. The V call is TRBV4-2, the J call TRBJ1-1; D unresolved. The CDR3 is made up of 13 amino acids. Germline V gene sequence: CDR1 LGHNA, CDR2 YNFKEQ. Here the CDR3 DNA reads TGTGCCAGCAGTCAAGATCGGCGCAGGGAAGCTTTCTTT. It specifies CASSQDRRREAFF.

With respect to this clonotype: The junction and the germline gene differ at one end; a read error may be behind it. The chain uses TRBV10-3 and TRBJ1-2; 11 bases match TRBD1. CDR1 is ENHRY and CDR2 is SYGVKD in the germline V gene. CDR3 length: 17 residues. The CDR3 DNA reads as TGTGCCATCAGTGACGGGGCGGCCGGGACAGGGGGTGATGGCTACACTTTC. Amino acids: CAISDGAAGTGGDGYTF.

This chain links TRBV4-2 with TRBJ2-7, with 9 bases that match TRBD2. The CDR3 is made up of 15 amino acids. The ends lost 0 bases at V and 3 bases at J; junction bases unmatched: 3. Germline values: CDR1 LGHNA, CDR2 YNFKEQ. The CDR3 DNA follows: TGTGCCAGCAGCCAAGAGTCTAGCGGGAACTACGAGCAGTACTTC. The encoded protein is CASSQESSGNYEQYF.

The chain combines TRBV4-1 with TRBJ2-7; TRBD2 agrees at 11 bases. The trim removed 9 bases at V and 0 bases at J, leaving 13 bases unmatched. This CDR3 region has 17 residues. Germline V gene lookup returns CDR1 MGHRA and CDR2 YSYEKL. As DNA, the CDR3 is TGCGCCAGAAGCACCGGACTAGCGGGTCGGAACTCCTACGAGCAGTACTTC. This codes for CARSTGLAGRNSYEQYF.

This clonotype has a count of ten or more. The rearrangement joins TRBV12-3 or TRBV12-4 to TRBJ2-6; 9 bases fit TRBD1. The CDR3 loop spans 19 amino acids. J was trimmed by 0 bases and V by 5 bases; bases with no gene match: 11. CDR3 in amino acids: CASSARTGAGLSGANVLTF. The CDR3 nucleotides are TGTGCCAGCAGTGCTCGGACAGGGGCTGGGCTCTCTGGGGCCAACGTCCTGACTTTC.

V gene TRBV5-4 combines with J gene TRBJ2-1; the D gene is possibly TRBD1 (5 bases). Trimming stripped 3 bases from V and 9 bases from J, with 19 bases between. Germline CDR1 reads SGHNT; CDR2 reads YYREEE (reference sequence). The CDR3 runs 15 residues. The CDR3: CASSYSTDSCGEQFF. The CDR3, as DNA: TGTGCCAGCAGCTACTCCACTGACAGCTGCGGTGAGCAGTTCTTC.

Concerning this clonotype: The conserved closing phenylalanine or tryptophan is absent in this CDR3, likely reflecting a read error. The V gene is TRBV29-1, the J gene TRBJ2-5; 8 bases align to TRBD1. The CDR3 sequence is 13 residues long. The V gene's germline CDR1 is SQVTM and CDR2 ANQGSEA. CDR3 DNA: TGCAGTAACTGGCAGGGGGCGTGGGAGACCCAGTACCTC. Translated: CSNWQGAWETQYL.

Points on this clonotype: A junction end diverges from the germline sequence, so it may reflect a read error. The chain combines TRBV11-1 with TRBJ2-1; 14 positions agree with TRBD2. Germline V gene sequence: CDR1 SGHAT, CDR2 FQDESV (reference sequence). The CDR3 runs 14 residues. The CDR3 DNA sequence: TGTGCCATCAGCTCAAGACTAGCGGGAGGGTTGAAGTTCTTC. It encodes CAISSRLAGGLKFF.

This clonotype was seen just once. With a much larger clone just one base away, this may be a read error. This rearrangement joins TRBV28 to TRBJ2-7, with no clear D. Germline CDR1 and CDR2: MDHEN and SYDVKM. Trimming took off 9 bases at V and 4 bases at J, with 25 bases between the two ends. This CDR3 is built from 16 residues. The CDR3 DNA is TGTGCCAGAAGTCCCCTTAGACTTAGCTACTCGTACGAGCAGTACTTC. Amino acids: CARSPLRLSYSYEQYF.

Concerning this clonotype itself: A read error may explain this, as a much larger clone is one base away. V usage is TRBV5-4 and J usage is TRBJ2-7; D possibly corresponds to TRBD2 (5 bases). V was pared by 2 bases and J by 3 bases, with 21 bases between. The CDR3 spans 17 residues. CDR1 and CDR2 (germline): SGHNT, YYREEE (reference sequence). The CDR3 spells CASSFSSLVAPYYEQYF. For the CDR3, the DNA is TGTGCCAGCAGCTTTTCCTCCCTTGTAGCGCCGTACTACGAGCAGTACTTC. Full variable domain (rest looked up from reference TRBV5-4 and TRBJ2-7): ETGVTQSPTHLIKTRGQQVTLRCSSQSGHNTVSWYQQALGQGPQFIFQYYREEENGRGNFPPRFSGLQFPNYSSELNVNALELDDSALYLCASSFSSLVAPYYEQYFGPGTRLTVT.

Worth noting for this clonotype: The junction departs from the called germline gene at one end, perhaps through a read error. This rearrangement joins TRBV12-3 or TRBV12-4 to TRBJ1-4; D is possibly TRBD1 (6 bases). This CDR3 has 14 amino acids. This CDR3 is CASNTQQGFEKLFF. The CDR3 nucleotides are TGTGCCAGCAACACTCAACAGGGTTTTGAAAAACTGTTCTTT.

With regard to this clonotype: Compared with germline, one end of the junction differs, possibly owing to a read error. This chain connects TRBV20-1 to TRBJ1-4, with D possibly matching TRBD1 (5 bases). This CDR3 is 11 amino acids long. Germline CDR1 and CDR2: DFQATT and SNEGSKA (reference sequence). CDR3 nucleotides: TGCAATGCTGGATGGGGGGAAAAACTGTTTTTT. It translates to CNAGWGEKLFF.

On this clonotype itself: With a much larger clone just one base away, this may be a read error. This chain joins TRBV5-1 and TRBJ2-7, with D possibly TRBD1 on 5 matching bases. The V gene's germline CDR1 is SGHRS and CDR2 YFSETQ. Trimming took 4 bases from V and 3 from J, leaving 17 bases between them. The CDR3 loop spans 15 amino acids. In nucleotides, the CDR3 is TGCGCCAGCAGCCCTGGACACGGTAGTGACTACGAGCAGTACTTC. Amino acids: CASSPGHGSDYEQYF.

The sample holds many counts of this clonotype. The chain uses TRBV6-1 and TRBJ2-7, with 14 bases that match TRBD2. Germline CDR1 reads MNHNS; CDR2 reads SASEGT. The CDR3 is 17 amino acids. Losses at the gene ends were 5 bases for V and 1 base for J; bases not matched to a gene: 7. CDR3 region: CASSTGTSGRQSYEQYF. The CDR3 region has the DNA TGTGCCAGCAGTACCGGGACTAGCGGGAGACAGTCCTACGAGCAGTACTTC.

A word on this clonotype: Compared with germline, one end of the junction differs, possibly owing to a read error. The chain links TRBV6-6 to TRBJ2-7; D is possibly TRBD2 (5 bases). Germline CDR1 is MNHNY and CDR2 is SVGAGI (reference sequence). CDR3 length: 13 amino acids. CDR3 sequence (DNA): TGTGCTAGCAGTTACTCCGGGAACTACCAGCAGTACTTC. It codes for CASSYSGNYQQYF.

For this clonotype: A read error may produce the germline difference seen at one junction end. The CDR3 spells CSVPLQPDYNEQLF. The CDR3 region has the DNA TGCAGTGTTCCTCTCCAGCCGGACTACAATGAGCAGTTATTC. This chain links TRBV20-1 with TRBJ2-1; perhaps TRBD2 as D (6 bases). The germline V gene encodes CDR1 DFQATT and CDR2 SNEGSKA (reference sequence). The CDR3 consists of 14 residues.

Note on this clonotype: One end of the junction is discordant with germline, which a read error may explain. The rearrangement links TRBV6-1 to TRBJ1-5; D call uncertain. The germline V gene encodes CDR1 MNHNS and CDR2 SASEGT. This CDR3 contains 16 residues. The CDR3 spells CTSRSTREGTNQPQHF. The CDR3 region has the DNA TGTACCAGCAGATCGACAAGAGAGGGTACCAATCAGCCCCAGCATTTT.

With regard to this clonotype: The junction does not match germline at one end; this may be a read error. The rearrangement links TRBV29-1 to TRBJ2-1, with D tentatively TRBD2 (6 bases). CDR3 size: 15 residues. CDR1 is SQVTM and CDR2 is ANQGSEA in the germline V gene. CDR3 DNA: TGCACCGTTACCAGGGAGGCGGTCTCCTACAATGAGGAGTTCTTC. It is translated as CTVTREAVSYNEEFF.

About this clonotype: A junction boundary mismatches the germline segment, possibly from a read error. The rearrangement uses TRBV12-3 or TRBV12-4 and TRBJ1-5; possible D gene TRBD1, 5 bases. This CDR3 spans 15 amino acids. The CDR3 loop reads CASSLVRGSNQPQHF. DNA of the CDR3: TGTGCCAGCAGTTTAGTTCGGGGGAGCAATCAACCCCAGCATTTT.

As regards this clonotype: Germline is not matched at one junction end, which may reflect a read error. The J gene is TRBJ2-5, the V gene TRBV4-2, with D uncertain. This CDR3 is built from 16 residues. Germline CDR1 and CDR2: LGHNA and YNFKEQ. The chain's CDR3 is CASSQDRYGREEIQYF. For the CDR3, the DNA is TGTGCCAGCAGCCAAGATCGATACGGTAGAGAGGAGATCCAGTACTTC.

Concerning this clonotype itself: One junction end disagrees with the germline gene, perhaps due to a read error. The rearrangement uses TRBV29-1 and TRBJ1-1; 12 nucleotides align to TRBD1. The germline V gene has CDR1 SQVTM and CDR2 ANQGSEA. This CDR3 is 15 amino acids long. CDR3 region: CSVSGTGGAYTVAFF. In DNA form, the CDR3 reads TGTAGCGTTTCCGGGACAGGGGGCGCTTACACTGTAGCTTTCTTT.

Notes on this clonotype: The conserved final phenylalanine or tryptophan is absent from the CDR3, which likely points to a read error. The chain couples TRBV28 to TRBJ1-4; D not resolved. Between the trimmed V and J ends, which lost 6 bases and 4 bases, there was a span of 12 bases. Germline lookup yields CDR1 MDHEN and CDR2 SYDVKM. CDR3 length: 14 amino acids. For the CDR3, the DNA is TGTGCCAGCAGGCCTACAGTGGATAATGAAAAACTGTTTCTT. It yields the protein CASRPTVDNEKLFL.

The chain is built from TRBV11-2 and TRBJ1-1, with 8 bases identical to TRBD1. J lost 3 bases, V lost 1 base, and 4 bases had no gene match. The germline V gene encodes CDR1 SGHAT and CDR2 FQNNGV. This CDR3 has 15 amino acids. The CDR3 nucleotides read TGTGCCAGCAGCTTAGTAACAGGGGGGTACACTGAAGCTTTCTTT. This gives the protein CASSLVTGGYTEAFF.

V and J are TRBV20-1 and TRBJ2-7, with 8 bases identical to TRBD2. Unmatched junction bases numbered 12, after V lost 8 bases and J lost 0 bases. The CDR3 length is 15 residues. The germline V gene has CDR1 DFQATT and CDR2 SNEGSKA (reference sequence). The CDR3 here is CSTSSPAGGSYEQYF. CDR3 in DNA: TGCAGTACCAGCTCCCCGGCGGGAGGCTCCTACGAGCAGTACTTC.